This T cell receptor beta chain was documented in a study of identical twins. Study results and limitations: Compared with models, monozygotic twins showed more out-of-frame TCR alpha sharing.

With regard to this clonotype: Its antigen is unknown.

Template switching supplied a universal primer site; unique molecular identifiers were carried on the cDNA. A single record per CDR3 protein comes from TCRdb applying MiXCR to the 5' RACE reads. The sample includes about 570,000 distinct CDR3 sequences, nearly 10% of them seen just once. Looked up from germline, CDR1 is LGHNA and CDR2 is YSLEER. The CDR3 runs 17 residues. V lost 0 bases and J lost 2, with 17 bases in between. These records were also assigned to another study, of yellow fever vaccine responses in identical twins.

The chain carries TRBV4-3 and TRBJ2-7, with D perhaps matching TRBD2 (6 bases). The source of this sequence is a woman between 18 and 29 years old in good health. Sequences were obtained from PBMCs. CDR3 residues: CASSQEYTGTVTYEQYF. Here the CDR3 DNA reads TGCGCCAGCAGCCAAGAATACACCGGGACTGTTACCTACGAGCAGTACTTC.